This TCR beta chain was recovered during a study of human T cells and chemical hapten exposure. Study at large: After 6 days, upper back 0.01% DPC patch tests were scored. Chiefly female patients presented with alopecia areata, totalis or universalis. The study's findings and limits: Correlating positively with patch test score were the PT1 expanded TCR counts.

TCRdb called the RACE reads again in MiXCR, with one record for every CDR3 protein. This sample yields 35,000 to 50,000 distinct CDR3 sequences, of which 9.5% to 10% are seen a single time; 14% belongs to the top ten. Time point defined: patch test 2, 6 weeks after DPC sensitization. Treatment: therapeutic diphenylcyclopropenone sensitization with weekly scalp DPC. Total RNA extraction was carried out from unfractionated whole blood. The CDR3 loop spans 15 amino acids. V was clipped by 4 bases and J by 8 bases; unmatched bases: 8. Germline-derived CDR1 and CDR2 are MNHEY and SVGEGT. Comments on this clonotype: Antigen: not known.

The TCR was taken from a woman between 25 and 40 years old with alopecia areata. Some clones in this sample may be carry-over from other donors' samples. The chain carries TRBV6-2 or TRBV6-3 and TRBJ2-1; 10 nucleotides line up with TRBD2. The sample here was whole blood, taken in connection with sensitization to the hapten diphenylcyclopropenone (DPC). The CDR3, as DNA: TGTGCCAGCAGTTCGGGAGCGGGGGGGTCAGATGAGCAGTTCTTC. It encodes CASSSGAGGSDEQFF.